The 22 T cell receptor beta chains given below trace back to one sample, sequenced in a study of T cell responses to AZD1222 COVID-19 vaccine. Assay used: immunoSEQ multiplex PCR; TCRdb lists only in-frame clones, some missing. The data contain 70,000 to 95,000 clones, roughly 88% of them singletons. This specimen was peripheral blood, taken on day 0 of MenACWY control vaccination. The receptors derive from an adult in good health.

The rearrangement uses TRBV7-9 and TRBJ2-4; D may be TRBD1 (6 bases). The CDR3 has 18 residues. CDR1 and CDR2 from the germline V gene are SEHNR and FQNEAQ (reference sequence). Trimming took off 5 bases at V and 0 bases at J, with 20 bases between the two ends. For the CDR3, the DNA is TGTGCCAGCAGCCCCGCCGGGACAACCCACATAGCCAAAAACATTCAGTACTTC. Translated: CASSPAGTTHIAKNIQYF.

V is TRBV27 and J is TRBJ2-7; TRBD2 might be the D (5 bases). Germline CDR1 and CDR2: MNHEY and SMNVEV (reference sequence). V shed 7 bases and J shed 0 bases, with 16 bases lying between them. The CDR3 loop spans 15 amino acids. The CDR3 region has the DNA TGTGCCAGCACCCCTATCCGGGAACACTCCTACGAGCAGTACTTC. Translation gives CASTPIREHSYEQYF.

This chain links TRBV28 with TRBJ2-1; D possibly corresponds to TRBD1 (6 bases). V was pared by 5 bases and J by 7 bases, with 9 bases between. CDR3 length: 12 residues. The germline gives CDR1 MDHEN, CDR2 SYDVKM. This chain's CDR3 is CASSPQGNEQFF. The CDR3 DNA reads as TGTGCCAGCAGTCCCCAGGGGAATGAGCAGTTCTTC.

J is TRBJ1-4 and V is TRBV21-1. TRBV21-1 is assigned pseudogene status. The CDR3 is 19 residues long. This CDR3 is CASSKGLPTFNPNGEKLFF. CDR3 coding DNA: TGTGCCAGCAGCAAAGGTCTTCCGACTTTCAACCCGAACGGTGAAAAACTGTTTTTT.

This clone has more than one count but fewer than ten. The chain employs TRBV4-3 and TRBJ1-2; 9 nucleotides match TRBD1. The length of the CDR3 is 15 residues. Germline V gene data show CDR1 as LGHNA and CDR2 as YSLEER. Trimming cost V 3 bases and J 1 base; bases outside gene matches: 3. The DNA of the CDR3 is TGCGCCAGCAGCCAGGGGACAGGGAATAACTATGGCTACACCTTC. Translation: CASSQGTGNNYGYTF.

The genes are TRBV12-3 or TRBV12-4 and TRBJ2-5; tentative D call: TRBD2 (5 bases). The CDR3 has 11 amino acids. The V gene lost 7 bases and the J gene lost 7 bases, with 10 bases spanning the gap. DNA for the CDR3: TGTGCCAGCACCCCAGGAGGGACCCAGTACTTC. It is translated as CASTPGGTQYF.

This clone was seen a single time. The gene calls are TRBV19 and TRBJ2-7; TRBD2 aligns across 10 bases. With V trimmed by 1 base and J by 3 bases, 3 bases remained unmatched. The V gene's germline CDR1 is LNHDA and CDR2 SQIVND (reference sequence). The CDR3 runs 15 residues. CDR3 coding DNA: TGTGCCAGTAGTATAGCCGGGACTAGCGACTACGAGCAGTACTTC. This translates into CASSIAGTSDYEQYF.

A few counts support this clone. The chain uses TRBV7-2 and TRBJ1-6; 8 bases are a match to TRBD1. The CDR3 contains 15 residues. The germline gives CDR1 SGHTA, CDR2 FQGNSA. J lost 8 bases, V lost 5 bases, and 8 bases had no gene match. CDR3 nucleotides: TGTGCCAGCAGCCCAGGACAGGGAGAGCATTCACCCCTCCACTTT. It encodes CASSPGQGEHSPLHF.

The chain has TRBV5-8 and TRBJ2-3, with 7 nucleotides matching TRBD1. The V gene's germline CDR1 is SGHTS and CDR2 YDEGEE. The CDR3 is 15 amino acids. Trimming at V came to 2 bases and at J to 1 base, leaving 4 bases not matched to a gene. CDR3 coding DNA: TGTGCCAGCAGCTTTAAAACAGGGGGCACAGATACGCAGTATTTT. Residues: CASSFKTGGTDTQYF.

The chain carries TRBV3-1 (or the pseudogene TRBV3-2) and TRBJ2-3; no definite D call. Trimming stripped 4 bases from V and 0 bases from J, with 11 bases between. Germline loops: CDR1 LGHDT, CDR2 YNNKEL (reference sequence). The CDR3 is made up of 15 amino acids. The CDR3 is CASSLLSTSTDTQYF. Written as DNA, the CDR3 is TGTGCCAGCAGCCTTCTTTCCACCAGCACAGATACGCAGTATTTT.

V and J are TRBV19 and TRBJ2-1; D is possibly TRBD2 (6 bases). The ends were cut back, 7 bases at V and 4 bases at J, with 17 bases in the middle. CDR1 and CDR2 (germline): LNHDA, SQIVND (reference sequence). This CDR3 is built from 15 residues. CDR3 amino acids: CASTNRRGAYNEQFF. The CDR3 DNA reads as TGTGCCAGTACCAACCGGCGGGGAGCGTACAATGAGCAGTTCTTC.

J is TRBJ1-2 and V is TRBV29-1; TRBD1 matches at 9 bases. The V and J ends lost 7 bases and 8 bases, in that order; junction bases with no gene match: 17. This CDR3 comprises 15 residues. The germline V gene has CDR1 SQVTM and CDR2 ANQGSEA. CDR3 in DNA: TGCAGCGCCCGACGTAGTACAGGGGGCGCAGGGGGCTACACCTTC. Its translation: CSARRSTGGAGGYTF.

The chain has TRBV6-5 and TRBJ2-2; D tentatively fits TRBD1 or TRBD2 (5 bases each). CDR3 length: 13 amino acids. Germline assignment: CDR1 MNHEY and CDR2 SVGAGI. V lost 6 bases to trimming and J lost 4 bases, with 9 bases between them. Written as DNA, the CDR3 is TGTGCCAGCAGGGGGACGGTCACCGGGGAGCTGTTTTTT. Its protein product is CASRGTVTGELFF.

This chain joins TRBV7-2 and TRBJ1-2; D is perhaps TRBD1 (5 bases). Per the germline V gene, CDR1 is SGHTA and CDR2 is FQGNSA. V lost 1 base and J 4 bases, leaving 10 bases between the germline ends. The CDR3 length is 14 residues. CDR3 protein: CASSLGGTGYGYTF. The DNA of the CDR3 is TGTGCCAGCAGCTTAGGGGGCACCGGCTATGGCTACACCTTC.

V gene TRBV5-1 combines with J gene TRBJ2-1; D might be TRBD1 (5 bases). CDR1 and CDR2 from the germline V gene are SGHRS and YFSETQ. V gave up 4 bases and J gave up 5 bases, with 7 bases separating them. CDR3 length equals 12 residues. This chain's CDR3 is CASSETDNEQFF. In nucleotides, the CDR3 is TGCGCCAGCAGCGAGACAGACAATGAGCAGTTCTTC.

The chain links TRBV12-3 or TRBV12-4 to TRBJ1-5, with TRBD1 identical over 7 bases. J was trimmed by 6 bases and V by 5 bases; bases with no gene match: 4. The CDR3 covers 13 residues. This CDR3 is CASSLPGGQPQHF. The CDR3 coding sequence is TGTGCCAGCAGTCTCCCAGGGGGTCAGCCCCAGCATTTT.

A few counts support this clone. V and J are TRBV5-6 and TRBJ2-7; D gene uncertain. Germline loops: CDR1 SGHDT, CDR2 YYEEEE. CDR3 length equals 11 residues. Trimming removed 3 bases at V and 4 bases at J, with 5 bases between. The CDR3 DNA reads TGTGCCAGCAGCTCCGCATACGAGCAGTACTTC. It translates to CASSSAYEQYF.

The CDR3 region has the DNA TGTGCCAGCAGTCCAACCGGACGGGGAATCTACGAGCAGTACTTC. It is translated as CASSPTGRGIYEQYF. The rearrangement uses TRBV6-5 and TRBJ2-7, with a possible D match to TRBD2 (5 bases). The V gene lost 5 bases and the J gene lost 3 bases, with 17 bases spanning the gap. The CDR3 has 15 amino acids. Germline-derived CDR1 and CDR2 are MNHEY and SVGAGI.

Points on this clone: At one end the junction does not follow the germline gene, possibly because of a read error. The V and J genes are TRBV4-2 and TRBJ2-7; D unclear. Germline V gene data show CDR1 as LGHNA and CDR2 as YNFKEQ. The CDR3 totals 13 residues. CDR3 sequence: CASSQELKDPEDF. The CDR3 coding sequence is TGTGCCAGCAGCCAAGAGCTAAAAGACCCTGAAGACTTC.

This rearrangement joins TRBV27 to TRBJ2-2; weak D call: TRBD1 (5 bases). The CDR3 contains 14 residues. Trimming took off 6 bases at V and 4 bases at J, with 12 bases between the two ends. Per germline, CDR1 MNHEY and CDR2 SMNVEV (reference sequence). The CDR3 protein is CASSRTPGTGELFF. CDR3 DNA: TGTGCCAGCAGCCGGACACCGGGCACCGGGGAGCTGTTTTTT.

This chain links TRBV19 with TRBJ1-2, with D perhaps matching TRBD1 (5 bases). This CDR3 is built from 18 residues. From germline, CDR1 is LNHDA and CDR2 SQIVND (reference sequence). With 6 bases removed from V and 4 bases from J, the gap between germline ends came to 27 bases. This chain's CDR3 is CASSKSTLYGASTYGYTF. CDR3 nucleotides: TGTGCCAGTAGCAAGTCAACCCTCTATGGGGCCAGCACCTATGGCTACACCTTC.

The chain combines TRBV28 with TRBJ2-6; no clear D gene. The ends were cut back, 11 bases at V and 0 bases at J, with 5 bases in the middle. Germline loops: CDR1 MDHEN, CDR2 SYDVKM. The CDR3 runs 12 residues. The CDR3 DNA sequence: TGTGCCGTCCACTCTGGGGCCAACGTCCTGACTTTC. It translates to CAVHSGANVLTF.